This T cell receptor beta chain comes out of a study of molecular identifiers for immune sequencing clone quantification (dated by TCRdb to 2017 to 2018). Looking at the study overall: For a replicate experiment, the RNA from either approximately 20,000 or 100,000 naive CD8 T cells was divided into five aliquots, and four of those aliquots went on to sequencing. The study was a methods study using CD8 T cells to benchmark molecular-identifier clustering-based TCR repertoire sequencing (MIDCIRS) and TCR RNA copy counting. Results and caveats for the whole study, not just this receptor: Naive libraries contained spiked-in Jurkat TCR RNA (10 copies' worth), which is not part of the donor repertoire. Spiked-in Jurkat TCR RNA equal to a single cell's worth was reported to be detectable even within one million naive CD8 T cells. Modeling indicated about 3 TCR RNA copies recovered per cell, compared with about 9.4 by digital PCR, which implies a capture efficiency of around 31%. Highly expanded clone sizes could be underestimated because identical TCR molecules may share a barcode. When barcode sub-clustering was omitted, TCR diversity was inflated by chimeric consensus sequences, with chimeras reaching as high as 47%. In CMV-specific effector cells, over 97% of molecules were held by clones above 20 RNA copies, whereas under 1% of molecules were held by such clones in naive cells.

With respect to this clonotype: Its antigen specificity is not known. Base-call qualities are not available, and no considerably larger clone is one nucleotide away.

The germline V gene sets CDR1 to LGHNA and CDR2 to YSLEER. Measured from the cysteine to the phenylalanine, the CDR3 is 16 residues long. CDR3 DNA is the only sequence kept; it has 48 bases, read in frame from the first base. The V end loses 0 bases and the J end loses 4 bases, and a stretch of 15 bases separates them. The library was built by means of PCR. Sequencer: NextSeq 500. Bulk TCR libraries were generated as previously described, with the TCR primers listed in Table S5 used. The Qiagen AllPrep DNA/RNA kit was used to purify total RNA. Reads from multiple sequencing runs of the same library were pooled before analysis. On the study's bioinformatics: Only reads with exact TCR constant sequence were kept, trimmed to 150 nt, and grouped by their 12-nt molecular barcodes. Within each barcode group, reads were sub-clustered at a 15% Levenshtein threshold, and quality-weighted consensus sequences were built per RNA molecule. Non-functional sequences were excluded, and lower-count sequences lying one edit away from another sequence were also excluded. Based on fitting two negative binomial distributions, any barcode sub-cluster with under 20% of the maximum read count was discarded. TCRdb ran its own pipeline on the public reads, namely fastp trimming at Q25 and MiXCR clone calling, and kept in-frame beta chains. CDR3 protein sequences are deduplicated, and each keeps its most common genes and DNA. These V and J calls are TCRdb output, not the study's own analysis. Present in this sample are about 320,000 distinct CDR3 sequences, 24% of which were seen just once. The ten biggest clones cover 0.74% of the sample.

Libraries of naive CD8 T cells were generated from around 20,000 to 1,000,000 sorted cells, with 10%, 30% or 50% of the purified RNA used. Naive CD8 T cells, defined as CD8+CD4-CCR7+CD45RA+, were FACS-sorted into RLT Plus buffer on a BD FACSAria II. Roughly ten TCR copies' worth of Jurkat RNA were spiked into 20,000-1,000,000 naive CD8 T cell samples to test detection sensitivity. Enrichment of CD8 T cells was done with RosetteSep CD8+ T Cell Enrichment Cocktail plus Ficoll-Paque, and ACK red cell lysis came afterward. The source of this sequence is a human donor in good health. Some libraries in this study had Jurkat cell RNA spiked in. Recombination linked TRBV4-3 to TRBJ1-1; perhaps TRBD1 is the D gene, with 6 bases matching. The source material was naive CD8+ T cells from blood, with Jurkat cell RNA spiked in. The intended sense of this specimen's cell subset or site label: FACS-sorted CD8+CD4-CCR7+CD45RA+ naive T cells. The base sequence is TGCGCCAGCAGCCAAGAAGGTTTAGGGGGGAGCACTGAAGCTTTCTTT. Its protein product is CASSQEGLGGSTEAFF.